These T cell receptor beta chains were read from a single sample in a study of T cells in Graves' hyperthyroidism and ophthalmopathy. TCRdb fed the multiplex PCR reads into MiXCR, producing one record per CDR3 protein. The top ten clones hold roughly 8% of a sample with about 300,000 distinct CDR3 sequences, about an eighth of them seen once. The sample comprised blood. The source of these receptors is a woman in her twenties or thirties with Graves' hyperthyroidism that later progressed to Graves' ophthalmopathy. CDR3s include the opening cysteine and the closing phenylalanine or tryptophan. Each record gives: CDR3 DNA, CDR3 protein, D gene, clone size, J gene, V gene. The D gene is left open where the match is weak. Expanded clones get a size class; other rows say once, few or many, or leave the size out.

DNA: TGTGCCAGCAGTGATTCCGGGGGTCTTTCCGAGCAGCACTTC; CDR3: CASSDSGGLSEQHF; D: .; size: .; J: TRBJ2-7; V: TRBV6-1
DNA: TGTGCCAGCAGTTCTGCGGGACGGAGGGATTACGAGCAGTACTTC; CDR3: CASSSAGRRDYEQYF; D: .; size: .; J: TRBJ2-7; V: TRBV6-2/TRBV6-3
DNA: TGTGCCAGCAGCCACTTGGAGACCCAGTACTTC; CDR3: CASSHLETQYF; D: .; size: few; J: TRBJ2-5; V: TRBV4-2
DNA: TGTGCCTGGAGTGTACCCCCAGCTACCTCGAAAGAGCAGTACTTC; CDR3: CAWSVPPATSKEQYF; D: .; size: many; J: TRBJ2-7; V: TRBV30
DNA: TGTGCCAGCCACACTAGCGGGAGTTTGAATGAGCAGTTCTTC; CDR3: CASHTSGSLNEQFF; D: TRBD2; size: many; J: TRBJ2-1; V: TRBV18
DNA: TGTGCCAGTAGTTCTGTTACTAGCGGGATCTCCTACGAGCAGTACTTC; CDR3: CASSSVTSGISYEQYF; D: TRBD2; size: .; J: TRBJ2-7; V: TRBV19
DNA: TGCAGCGTTGGGGGAGCAGGTGAAGCTTTCTTT; CDR3: CSVGGAGEAFF; D: .; size: many; J: TRBJ1-1; V: TRBV29-1
DNA: TGTGCCAGCAGCCAAGAGGTCTTATCCTACAATGAGCAGTTCTTC; CDR3: CASSQEVLSYNEQFF; D: .; size: .; J: TRBJ2-1; V: TRBV4-2
DNA: TGTGCCTGGAGTTACCAGGGCACCGGGGAGCTGTTTTTT; CDR3: CAWSYQGTGELFF; D: .; size: .; J: TRBJ2-2; V: TRBV30
DNA: TGTGCCAGCAGGCAAACCGGGACAGGGGTCAACGAGCAGTACTTC; CDR3: CASRQTGTGVNEQYF; D: TRBD1; size: many; J: TRBJ2-7; V: TRBV7-9
DNA: TGCGCCAGCAGCTTCCGGGACAGTACCGGGGAGCTGTTTTTT; CDR3: CASSFRDSTGELFF; D: TRBD1; size: few; J: TRBJ2-2; V: TRBV5-1
DNA: TGCAGTACCTTAATAGGGGGTAAAGAGACCCAGTACTTC; CDR3: CSTLIGGKETQYF; D: .; size: many; J: TRBJ2-5; V: TRBV20-1
DNA: TGCGCCAGCAGCGACCTCATAGGAGATGAGCAGTTCTTC; CDR3: CASSDLIGDEQFF; D: .; size: .; J: TRBJ2-1; V: TRBV4-3
DNA: TGCAGTGCTAGAGTGGGGGTAACAGGCGGCGCCCCAGATACGCAGTATTTT; CDR3: CSARVGVTGGAPDTQYF; D: .; size: many; J: TRBJ2-3; V: TRBV20-1
DNA: TGTGCCTCCGCCAGGGCGTATGGCTACACCTTC; CDR3: CASARAYGYTF; D: .; size: many; J: TRBJ1-2; V: TRBV30
DNA: TGTGCCAGCAGCCCATGGCCCACTAGCCGTCGGGACGAGCAGTACTTC; CDR3: CASSPWPTSRRDEQYF; D: .; size: many; J: TRBJ2-7; V: TRBV28
DNA: TGTGCCAGCAGCTTAGTCGTAGTTGATAGCAATCAGCCCCAGCATTTT; CDR3: CASSLVVVDSNQPQHF; D: .; size: many; J: TRBJ1-5; V: TRBV7-2
DNA: TGCGCCAGCAGCCAAAAAGGCTCCGGGCCAGCAATCAACTATGGCTACACCTTC; CDR3: CASSQKGSGPAINYGYTF; D: .; size: .; J: TRBJ1-2; V: TRBV4-3
DNA: TGTGCCAGCAGTCGAGTTATTGGCGGAGGGAAAGAGACCCAGTACTTC; CDR3: CASSRVIGGGKETQYF; D: .; size: many; J: TRBJ2-5; V: TRBV27
DNA: TGTGCCTGGAGTCTCGGGGGGGAAGCGGGATCAGGCGAGCAGTACTTC; CDR3: CAWSLGGEAGSGEQYF; D: TRBD2; size: many; J: TRBJ2-7; V: TRBV30
DNA: TGTGCCAGTAGTATTGGGGACAGCTCCTACGAGCAGTACTTC; CDR3: CASSIGDSSYEQYF; D: TRBD1; size: .; J: TRBJ2-7; V: TRBV19
DNA: TGTGCCAGCAGCCAAGATACAGGGTACGAGCAGTACTTC; CDR3: CASSQDTGYEQYF; D: .; size: many; J: TRBJ2-7; V: TRBV3-1
DNA: TGTGCCAGCAGGCCCGACAGGGATCTCTACGAGCAGTACTTC; CDR3: CASRPDRDLYEQYF; D: TRBD1; size: many; J: TRBJ2-7; V: TRBV7-9
DNA: TGCAGTGCTAGTAGGGCCAGTAGCACAGATACGCAGTATTTT; CDR3: CSASRASSTDTQYF; D: .; size: few; J: TRBJ2-3; V: TRBV20-1
DNA: TGCGCCAGCAGCTTGGTGCGGCTAGCGGGTTTGAGCTCCTACAATGAGCAGTTCTTC; CDR3: CASSLVRLAGLSSYNEQFF; D: TRBD2; size: .; J: TRBJ2-1; V: TRBV5-1
DNA: TGCGCCAGCAGCTTGACAGCTAACTATGGCTACACCTTC; CDR3: CASSLTANYGYTF; D: .; size: many; J: TRBJ1-2; V: TRBV5-1
DNA: TGTGCCAGCAGCTTGGGGGGGACTAGCGGATTATACGAGCAGTACTTC; CDR3: CASSLGGTSGLYEQYF; D: TRBD2; size: few; J: TRBJ2-7; V: TRBV5-5
DNA: TGTGCCACCAGCAGAGATGAGGGTCCAGGGGAAATCGAATATGGCTACACCTTC; CDR3: CATSRDEGPGEIEYGYTF; D: .; size: .; J: TRBJ1-2; V: TRBV15
DNA: TGTGCCAGCAGTGAAGTTCATCGGGGGGTAGCTAATGAAAAACTGTTTTTT; CDR3: CASSEVHRGVANEKLFF; D: .; size: many; J: TRBJ1-4; V: TRBV2
DNA: TGCGCCAGCAGCTTGGGGGGACTAGCGGGAGCGAATGAGCAGTTCTTC; CDR3: CASSLGGLAGANEQFF; D: TRBD2; size: once; J: TRBJ2-1; V: TRBV5-1
DNA: TGTGCCACCAGTGATTTACAGATCAATGAGCAGTTCTTC; CDR3: CATSDLQINEQFF; D: .; size: many; J: TRBJ2-1; V: TRBV24-1
DNA: TGTGCCATCAGTGAGTCAACTAGCGGGAGGGCCTACGAGCAGTACTTC; CDR3: CAISESTSGRAYEQYF; D: TRBD2; size: .; J: TRBJ2-7; V: TRBV10-3
DNA: TGTGCCAGCAGTTCCCCCGGACAGGGGTGGACTGAAGCTTTCTTT; CDR3: CASSSPGQGWTEAFF; D: TRBD1; size: many; J: TRBJ1-1; V: TRBV6-2/TRBV6-3
DNA: TGTGCCAGCGGGAGAGGGGGGGACTACGAGCAGTACTTC; CDR3: CASGRGGDYEQYF; D: .; size: many; J: TRBJ2-7; V: TRBV6-1
DNA: TGCGCCAGCAGCCAAGGACGGGACCGGACCTACGAGCAGTACTTC; CDR3: CASSQGRDRTYEQYF; D: .; size: .; J: TRBJ2-7; V: TRBV4-3
DNA: TGTGCCAGCAGTTTGTGGGGGAGCTCCTACGAGCAGTACTTC; CDR3: CASSLWGSSYEQYF; D: .; size: many; J: TRBJ2-7; V: TRBV12-3/TRBV12-4
DNA: TGTGCCACCAGCAGAGATCTTACCCGGGAAGGGTCCACAGATACGCAGTATTTT; CDR3: CATSRDLTREGSTDTQYF; D: .; size: many; J: TRBJ2-3; V: TRBV15
DNA: TGTGCCAGTACCCTAACCTTTCGGGCCTCGGGTAACTATGGCTACACCTTC; CDR3: CASTLTFRASGNYGYTF; D: .; size: few; J: TRBJ1-2; V: TRBV19
DNA: TGTGCCAGCAGCACCTTACAGGGGGCCTACGAGCAGTACTTC; CDR3: CASSTLQGAYEQYF; D: TRBD1; size: many; J: TRBJ2-7; V: TRBV7-9
DNA: TGTGACGGGAAGGCTGGAAACACCATATATTTT; CDR3: CDGKAGNTIYF; D: .; size: few; J: TRBJ1-3; V: TRBV20-1
DNA: TGTGCCAGCAGTACACTGGGACTAGTTAGGAACCAGTACTTC; CDR3: CASSTLGLVRNQYF; D: TRBD2; size: .; J: TRBJ2-5; V: TRBV28
DNA: TGCGCCAGCAGCCAAGAGGTCGGGGGAATGAGGGAGCAGTACTTC; CDR3: CASSQEVGGMREQYF; D: .; size: many; J: TRBJ2-7; V: TRBV4-3
DNA: TGCAGTGCCCGGGCCGGACGGGAGGGCGTGGGTACGCAGTATTTT; CDR3: CSARAGREGVGTQYF; D: TRBD2; size: many; J: TRBJ2-3; V: TRBV20-1
DNA: TGTGCCAGCAGCTTAAATCGCCGGGACAGGGTCTATGGCTACACCTTC; CDR3: CASSLNRRDRVYGYTF; D: TRBD1; size: many; J: TRBJ1-2; V: TRBV7-2
DNA: TGTGCCAGCAGCCGAGGAGGGCCCACTACCTACGAGCAGTACTTC; CDR3: CASSRGGPTTYEQYF; D: .; size: many; J: TRBJ2-7; V: TRBV7-2
DNA: TGTGCCAGCAGTTTAACTCTCGGATTAGTGAGTTCACCCCTCCACTTT; CDR3: CASSLTLGLVSSPLHF; D: .; size: many; J: TRBJ1-6; V: TRBV28
DNA: TGCAGTGCCCGACCGGGACAGGGAGATTCACCCCTCCACTTT; CDR3: CSARPGQGDSPLHF; D: TRBD1; size: few; J: TRBJ1-6; V: TRBV20-1
DNA: TGTGCCAGTAGTGCCGGACACTATAGCAATCAGCCCCAGCATTTT; CDR3: CASSAGHYSNQPQHF; D: .; size: few; J: TRBJ1-5; V: TRBV19
DNA: TGTGCCAGCACCCTCGGGACAGGGGGCACAGATACGCAGTATTTT; CDR3: CASTLGTGGTDTQYF; D: TRBD1; size: many; J: TRBJ2-3; V: TRBV28
DNA: TGCAGCGTTGCCCAGAGTTGGGGGGTCGGCGAGCAGTACTTC; CDR3: CSVAQSWGVGEQYF; D: .; size: many; J: TRBJ2-7; V: TRBV29-1
DNA: TGTGCCAGCACCGCAACGACAACGAACACCGGGGAGCTGTTTTTT; CDR3: CASTATTTNTGELFF; D: .; size: .; J: TRBJ2-2; V: TRBV9
DNA: TGTGCCAGCTGCGCAAAGAAGCGGGGGGAGACAGATACGCAGTATTTT; CDR3: CASCAKKRGETDTQYF; D: TRBD2; size: .; J: TRBJ2-3; V: TRBV9
DNA: TGTGCCAGCAGCCCCCGCGGGGCTAGCGGGACCTACGAGCAGTACTTC; CDR3: CASSPRGASGTYEQYF; D: TRBD2; size: many; J: TRBJ2-7; V: TRBV5-4
DNA: TGTGCCAGCTACGCTAGCGGGGTTCAAGAGACCCGGTACTTC; CDR3: CASYASGVQETRYF; D: TRBD2; size: few; J: TRBJ2-5; V: TRBV28